The present T cell receptor beta chain was sequenced within a study of blood T cell repertoires in COVID-19 (dated by TCRdb to 2020 to 2021). The study in broad terms: The collaborator samples originated in the United States, Italy and Spain and spanned the acute and convalescent phases of COVID-19. The material from the prospective study consisted of cDNA or gDNA derived from T cells, B-cell-depleted T cells, or PBMCs. The dataset comprised deeply sampled blood TCRbeta repertoires from subjects exposed to, actively infected with, or recovered from COVID-19. The sample metadata nearly always contained a de-identified subject ID, COVID-19 status, age in years and sex. Samples were obtained from the ongoing ImmuneRACE study (first 160 participants) and from some 1,300 subjects provided by 6 global collaborators. A freely available public database, intended as a resource for researchers studying the immune response to SARS-CoV-2, is where the repertoires were released. Where HLA class I and class II types were available, the types were taken from metadata supplied by the sample provider, not from assay-based typing.

TCRbeta CDR3 regions were amplified from genomic DNA using the immunoSEQ Assay, a bias-controlled multiplex PCR. The study's processing was this. Within the assay, amplification of reference gene primers was used to estimate how many nucleated cells each sample contained. To quantify the absolute abundance of each unique TCRbeta CDR3 rearrangement, sequence reads were collapsed and filtered. Productive Simpson clonality was computed per sample as the square root of Simpson's diversity index over productive rearrangements. TCRdb carries this immuneACCESS record with in-frame sequences only. Its versions omit some clonotypes, under half of them owing to an unresolved V gene in the studies checked, with the rest unexplained. The V and J calls and the clone size are those of that table, but D and trimming were determined from the DNA. The sample includes approximately 330,000 clones, with approximately 88% observed a single time. The ten biggest clones cover approximately 9.4% of the sample.

Broader findings and caveats from the paper: The quantity of clinical and demographic metadata differed by source and by participant and was supplied without curation.

One collaborating source in Seattle enrolled patients during active infection and followed them longitudinally through the course of disease. Each collaborating institution followed its own protocols to collect whole blood in K2EDTA tubes. For TCRbeta analysis, collaborators shipped samples as frozen whole blood, isolated PBMCs, or DNA extracted from either of those sample types. As for this clone: Its antigen remains unidentified. One base away there is no much larger clone; base qualities are not given.

Sequenced input: peripheral blood. This clonotype was sampled from a man aged 25-45 years with COVID-19, enrolled during active disease.

CDR3 region: CSVEDSGSEAFF. The base sequence is TGCAGCGTTGAAGATTCAGGCAGTGAAGCTTTCTTT. The chain employs TRBV29-1 and TRBJ1-1, with the D gene too uncertain to name. V loses 0 bases, J loses 7 bases, and the germline ends lie 9 bases apart. CDR3 length: 12 amino acids, cysteine to phenylalanine. Just the 36-base CDR3 DNA is kept, in frame starting at base 1. The germline V gene provides CDR1 SQVTM and CDR2 ANQGSEA.